The entry below describes one T cell receptor (beta chain). Its antigen is unknown. Trimming removed 3 bases at V and 7 bases at J, with 10 bases between. This CDR3 spans 14 amino acids. Germline V CDR1 and CDR2: MNHNS, SASEGT. The time point was: week 47, end of study. It was 300 ug of mutant IDH1 20-mer peptide that made up each vaccine dose, given with topical imiquimod. In weeks 1, 3, 5, 7, 11, 15, 19 and 23, patients were immunized, eight times in all. This specimen belongs to a study of a mutant IDH1 vaccine in newly diagnosed glioma. On the study more broadly: Once 4-6 weeks had passed after radiotherapy alone, vaccination started, or it started with temozolomide cycles. Before enrollment, the patients had been treated with radiotherapy alone, temozolomide alone, or both together. Most of them had received both.

Produced via immunoSEQ multiplex PCR; TCRdb's table is partial and in-frame only. This sample has 40,000 to 45,000 clones; 82% occur once, and the top ten carry about 17%. The chain recombines TRBV6-1 with TRBJ1-6; weak D call: TRBD1 (5 bases). This clonotype was obtained from a man aged 18 to 29 with glioma. Some clones in this sample may be carry-over from other donors' samples. Material: PBMCs, obtained from a glioma patient whose treatment included an IDH1 peptide vaccine. CDR3 nucleotide sequence: TGTGCCAGCAGTGAGGCAGGGAACAATTCACCCCTCCACTTT. Its translation: CASSEAGNNSPLHF.